Listed below are T cell receptor beta chains from one sample, sequenced in a study of cytomegalovirus exposure and HLA in healthy donors. Assay used: immunoSEQ multiplex PCR; TCRdb lists only in-frame clones, some missing. The top ten clones hold about 2% of a sample with over 85,000 clones, about 72% of them seen once. The sequenced sample consisted of PBMCs. The source is a man aged 30-40 years in good health and CMV-seronegative. CDR3s include the opening cysteine and the closing phenylalanine or tryptophan. The D gene is left open where the match is weak.

j_call: TRBJ1-1; v_call: TRBV4-3; d_call: TRBD1; cdr3_aa: CASSPTGRQGTEAFF; cdr3_nt: TGCGCCAGCAGCCCGACAGGGCGACAGGGGACTGAAGCTTTCTTT
j_call: TRBJ2-1; v_call: TRBV28; d_call: -; cdr3_aa: CASTTMGPMSSYNEQFF; cdr3_nt: TGTGCCAGCACCACCATGGGCCCCATGAGCTCCTACAATGAGCAGTTCTTC
j_call: TRBJ1-5; v_call: TRBV5-1; d_call: -; cdr3_aa: CASSLAGGNQPQHF; cdr3_nt: TGCGCCAGCAGCTTAGCGGGGGGGAATCAGCCCCAGCATTTT
j_call: TRBJ1-1; v_call: TRBV30; d_call: -; cdr3_aa: CAWTEQGGTEAFF; cdr3_nt: TGTGCCTGGACGGAACAGGGAGGGACTGAAGCTTTCTTT
j_call: TRBJ2-7; v_call: TRBV12-5; d_call: TRBD1; cdr3_aa: CASGYRDRGSYEQYF; cdr3_nt: TGTGCTAGTGGTTACCGGGACAGGGGATCCTACGAGCAGTACTTC
j_call: TRBJ1-1; v_call: TRBV2; d_call: TRBD1; cdr3_aa: CASSGAGGRTEAFF; cdr3_nt: TGTGCCAGCTCTGGGGCAGGGGGTCGGACTGAAGCTTTCTTT
j_call: TRBJ2-2; v_call: TRBV13; d_call: -; cdr3_aa: CASSYRGWGETNTGELFF; cdr3_nt: TGTGCCAGCAGCTATAGAGGGTGGGGAGAGACGAACACCGGGGAGCTGTTTTTT
j_call: TRBJ1-5; v_call: TRBV18; d_call: -; cdr3_aa: CASSPRGRGNQPQHF; cdr3_nt: TGTGCCAGCTCACCGCGGGGTAGGGGCAATCAGCCCCAGCATTTT
j_call: TRBJ2-5; v_call: TRBV9; d_call: -; cdr3_aa: CASSVATGETQYF; cdr3_nt: TGTGCCAGCAGCGTAGCTACCGGAGAGACCCAGTACTTC
j_call: TRBJ1-1; v_call: TRBV7-9; d_call: TRBD1; cdr3_aa: CAGTGGETEAFF; cdr3_nt: TGTGCCGGGACAGGGGGCGAGACTGAAGCTTTCTTT